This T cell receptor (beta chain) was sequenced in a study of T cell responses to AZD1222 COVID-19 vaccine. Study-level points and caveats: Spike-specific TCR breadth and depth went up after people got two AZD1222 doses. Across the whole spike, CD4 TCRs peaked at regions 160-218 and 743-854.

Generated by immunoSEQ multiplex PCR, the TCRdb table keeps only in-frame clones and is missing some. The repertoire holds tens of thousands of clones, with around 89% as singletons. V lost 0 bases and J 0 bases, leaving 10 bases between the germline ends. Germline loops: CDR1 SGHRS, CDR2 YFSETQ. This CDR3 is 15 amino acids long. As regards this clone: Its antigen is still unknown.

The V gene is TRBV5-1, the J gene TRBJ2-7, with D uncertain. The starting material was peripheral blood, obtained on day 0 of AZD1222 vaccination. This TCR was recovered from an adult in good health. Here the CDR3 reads CASSLEWQVSYEQYF. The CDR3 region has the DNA TGCGCCAGCAGCTTGGAGTGGCAGGTCTCCTACGAGCAGTACTTC.